This entry describes one TCR beta chain. These data are taken from a study of blood T cell repertoires in COVID-19. Clones were sequenced by immunoSEQ multiplex PCR, and TCRdb holds only the in-frame ones, with some missing. Of under 300,000 clones detected, nearly 90% appear once; the ten largest clones hold 1%. This CDR3 is built from 18 residues. CDR1 and CDR2 from the germline V gene are MGHRA and YSYEKL. J lost 5 bases, V lost 0 bases, and 15 bases had no gene match. The sample taken for sequencing was PBMCs or T cells enriched from blood (not recorded which). The TCR was taken from a young woman who had recovered from COVID-19. The chain combines TRBV4-1 with TRBJ2-7, with 8 bases aligning to TRBD1. CDR3 loop: CASSQDAPDRGLGNEQYF. The CDR3 region has the DNA TGCGCCAGCAGCCAAGACGCACCCGACAGGGGCCTTGGGAACGAGCAGTACTTC.